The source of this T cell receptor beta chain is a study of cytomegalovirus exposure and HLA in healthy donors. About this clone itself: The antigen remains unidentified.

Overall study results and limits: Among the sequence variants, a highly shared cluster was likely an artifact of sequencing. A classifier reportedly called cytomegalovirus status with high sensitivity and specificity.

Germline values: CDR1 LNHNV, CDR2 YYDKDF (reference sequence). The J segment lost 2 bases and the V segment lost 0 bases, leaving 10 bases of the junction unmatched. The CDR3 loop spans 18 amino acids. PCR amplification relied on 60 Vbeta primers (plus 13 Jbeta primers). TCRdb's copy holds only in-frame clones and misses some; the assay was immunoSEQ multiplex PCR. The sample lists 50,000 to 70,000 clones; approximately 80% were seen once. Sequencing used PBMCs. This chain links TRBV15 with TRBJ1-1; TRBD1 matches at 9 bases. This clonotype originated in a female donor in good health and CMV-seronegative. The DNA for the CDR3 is TGTGCCACCAGCAGAGATCTGGGACAGGGTGGGATTAACACTGAAGCTTTCTTT. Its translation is CATSRDLGQGGINTEAFF.